Below are 32 T cell receptor beta chains sequenced from a single sample in a study of blood T cells in healthy people across ages. A sample-barcoded 5' primer and a J-beta primer mix were used in a second PCR of roughly 6 to 11 cycles. TCRdb redid the calling of the 5' RACE reads with MiXCR, one entry per CDR3 protein. Here the sample spans 550,000 to 650,000 distinct CDR3 sequences, about 26% being singletons. This sample was also put to use in a study of T cells of mothers and their children.

What was sequenced was blood. The receptors originated from a boy between 2 and 15 years old in good health.

Written as DNA, the CDR3 is TGCAGTGCGAAACAGGGCTACGAGCAGTACTTC. Amino acid sequence: CSAKQGYEQYF. This sequence joins TRBV20-1 and TRBJ2-7; D possibly corresponds to TRBD1 (6 bases). Germline V gene data show CDR1 as DFQATT and CDR2 as SNEGSKA (reference sequence). The CDR3 extends over 11 amino acids. V gave up 6 bases and J gave up 3 bases, with 9 bases separating them.

This clonotype was counted between two and nine times. The CDR3 nucleotides read TGTGCCAGCAGCGTGATACCAGCGGGGACCCTCTCCTACGAGCAGTACTTC. Its translation is CASSVIPAGTLSYEQYF. The chain uses TRBV7-2 and TRBJ2-7; 7 bases agree with TRBD2. With 5 bases clipped from V and 0 bases from J, the junction kept 13 bases outside the gene matches. Looked up from germline, CDR1 is SGHTA and CDR2 is FQGNSA. CDR3 length: 17 amino acids.

The sample holds a few counts of this clonotype. The J gene is TRBJ2-2, the V gene TRBV29-1, with 8 bases matching TRBD2. Looked up from germline, CDR1 is SQVTM and CDR2 is ANQGSEA. V trimming: 4 bases; J trimming: 0 bases; junction bases outside the gene matches: 7. The CDR3 runs to 16 residues. CDR3: CSVVPGRGANTGELFF. The CDR3 DNA follows: TGCAGCGTTGTGCCTGGGCGGGGGGCGAACACCGGGGAGCTGTTTTTT.

The rearrangement uses TRBV20-1 and TRBJ2-5, with D tentatively TRBD2 (5 bases). Trimming stripped 5 bases from V and 4 bases from J, with 14 bases between. CDR1 DFQATT and CDR2 SNEGSKA come from the germline V gene (reference sequence). The CDR3 contains 13 residues. In nucleotides, the CDR3 is TGCAGTGCTGCAACTAGTTCACGAGAGACCCAGTACTTC. Its translation: CSAATSSRETQYF.

The chain is built from TRBV6-1 and TRBJ2-6; TRBD1 might be the D (6 bases). This CDR3 is built from 18 residues. CDR1 is MNHNS, CDR2 SASEGT, per germline. Trimming removed 6 bases at V and 0 bases at J, with 18 bases between. The CDR3: CASSPRRGGHSGANVLTF. The CDR3 DNA is TGTGCCAGCAGCCCCCGGAGAGGGGGTCACTCTGGGGCCAACGTCCTGACTTTC.

CDR3 sequence: CASSFRLAGSRDEQFF. The CDR3 DNA reads TGTGCCAGCAGCTTCAGACTAGCTGGGAGTAGGGATGAGCAGTTCTTC. The V gene is TRBV7-9, the J gene TRBJ2-1, with 7 bases matching TRBD2. The germline gives CDR1 SEHNR, CDR2 FQNEAQ (reference sequence). Trimming took 3 bases from V and 8 from J; bases not matched to a gene: 13. The CDR3 is made up of 16 amino acids.

This clonotype was detected once. DNA for the CDR3: TGTGCCAGCAGCTTATCCCGGATCTCTGGGGCCAACGTCCTGACTTTC. This sequence encodes CASSLSRISGANVLTF. This chain uses TRBV7-9 with TRBJ2-6; unclear D gene. Germline CDR1 is SEHNR and CDR2 is FQNEAQ (reference sequence). CDR3 size: 16 residues. Trimming left V 2 bases short and J 0 bases short, with 8 bases between.

The chain links TRBV2 to TRBJ2-7, with 9 positions matching TRBD1. The germline V gene encodes CDR1 SNHLY and CDR2 FYNNEI. The CDR3 has 13 residues. V gave up 9 bases and J gave up 6 bases; unmatched junction bases: 9. This CDR3 is CARRPGQGGEQYF. CDR3 in DNA: TGTGCCAGAAGACCGGGACAGGGAGGCGAGCAGTACTTC.

This rearrangement joins TRBV7-8 to TRBJ2-1; D might be TRBD1 or TRBD2, each matching 5 bases. Trimming took 6 bases from V and 3 from J, leaving 12 bases between them. CDR3 length equals 14 residues. Germline V gene sequence: CDR1 SGHVS, CDR2 FQNEAQ. The CDR3 spells CASRDRDDYNEQFF. The CDR3 DNA sequence: TGTGCCAGCAGAGACCGGGACGACTACAATGAGCAGTTCTTC.

The chain couples TRBV12-3 or TRBV12-4 to TRBJ1-1, with a possible D match to TRBD1 (6 bases). Trimming cost V 7 bases and J 5 bases, with 23 bases left between them. The CDR3 spans 16 residues. The CDR3 loop reads CASIPRGGNTFTEAFF. The CDR3 bases are TGTGCCAGCATCCCCAGGGGCGGGAACACTTTTACTGAAGCTTTCTTT.

This clonotype was observed a handful of times. This sequence joins TRBV19 and TRBJ2-1, with 8 bases aligning to TRBD2. The V and J ends lost 3 bases and 6 bases, in that order; junction bases with no gene match: 4. The CDR3 runs to 14 residues. Germline V gene sequence: CDR1 LNHDA, CDR2 SQIVND (reference sequence). The DNA of the CDR3 is TGTGCCAGTAGTATGTTTAGCGGGGCCAATGAGCAGTTCTTC. Its protein product is CASSMFSGANEQFF.

A note on this clonotype: A junction end diverges from the germline sequence, so it may reflect a read error. The chain couples TRBV6-2 or TRBV6-3 to TRBJ2-5; TRBD2 is a possible D gene (7 bases). Looked up from germline, CDR1 is MNHEY and CDR2 is SVGEGT. This CDR3 has 15 residues. The CDR3: CASSSKDSPLGGSLF. CDR3 nucleotides: TGTGCCAGCAGTTCGAAGGACAGCCCCCTGGGCGGGAGTCTCTTC.

Turning to this clonotype: Compared with germline, one end of the junction differs, possibly owing to a read error. The chain links TRBV11-1 to TRBJ2-1, with TRBD2 matching over 14 bases. There are 21 residues in the CDR3. Germline V lookup: CDR1 SGHAT, CDR2 FQDESV (reference sequence). The CDR3 sequence is CASSLALGGLAGDRVYNEQFF. The CDR3 region has the DNA TGTGCCAGCAGCCTAGCCTTGGGGGGACTAGCGGGAGATCGCGTATACAATGAGCAGTTCTTC.

The gene calls are TRBV7-2 and TRBJ2-1, with TRBD2 matching over 13 bases. J lost 5 bases, V lost 4 bases, and 8 bases had no gene match. The germline gives CDR1 SGHTA, CDR2 FQGNSA. CDR3 length: 17 amino acids. The DNA for the CDR3 is TGTGCCAGCAGCTCTCCTCCAGGACTAGCGGGGGACAATGAGCAGTTCTTC. Its protein product is CASSSPPGLAGDNEQFF.

V usage is TRBV4-1 and J usage is TRBJ2-5; no clear D. The better agreement between TRBJ2-7 and the DNA end casts doubt on the J call. The CDR3 runs to 15 residues. Germline CDR1 is MGHRA and CDR2 is YSYEKL. CDR3 DNA sequence: TGCGCCAGCAGCCATGTCGGGTCTTCGGGCTACGAGCAGTACTTC. Its translation: CASSHVGSSGYEQYF.

The rearrangement uses TRBV6-1 and TRBJ1-3; D unclear. The V end lost 3 bases, the J end lost 3 bases, and 6 bases lay between the germline ends. The CDR3 sequence is 13 residues long. Germline values: CDR1 MNHNS, CDR2 SASEGT. CDR3: CASSDTVGNTIYF. CDR3 coding DNA: TGTGCCAGCAGTGATACGGTTGGAAACACCATATATTTT.

This clonotype was observed a few times. The chain couples TRBV24-1 to TRBJ2-4, with D perhaps TRBD2 (6 bases). With 9 bases removed from V and 3 bases from J, the gap between germline ends came to 14 bases. Germline V gene data show CDR1 as KGHDR and CDR2 as SFDVKD. The CDR3 is 14 amino acids. CDR3 sequence: CATVGRGLKNIQYF. The CDR3 DNA is TGTGCCACCGTAGGACGGGGACTCAAAAACATTCAGTACTTC.

This clonotype occurred a few times. This sequence joins TRBV24-1 and TRBJ2-7, with 7 nucleotides matching TRBD2. J lost 2 bases, V lost 4 bases, and 10 bases had no gene match. Germline-derived CDR1 and CDR2 are KGHDR and SFDVKD. The length of the CDR3 is 16 residues. In DNA, the CDR3 is TGTGCCACCAGTGACTGTCGCCTAGCGGATCCCTACGAGCAGTACTTC. Translation: CATSDCRLADPYEQYF.

The chain couples TRBV6-1 to TRBJ2-3, with TRBD1 matching 9 bases. The CDR3 totals 13 residues. J gave up 9 bases and V 6 bases, and 7 bases lay outside the gene matches. Germline V lookup: CDR1 MNHNS, CDR2 SASEGT. CDR3 sequence reads: CASRRGQGGTQYF. CDR3 DNA: TGTGCCAGCAGAAGGGGACAGGGAGGCACGCAGTATTTT.

CDR3 coding DNA: TGTGCCAGCAAGTCAGACTACCAGAGCTCCTACAATGAGCAGTTCTTC. Translated: CASKSDYQSSYNEQFF. V usage is TRBV7-9 and J usage is TRBJ2-1; D is possibly TRBD2 (5 bases). V dropped 7 bases and J dropped 0 bases, with 16 bases sitting between them. The germline CDR1 and CDR2 sequences are SEHNR and FQNEAQ (reference sequence). The CDR3 runs 16 residues. Filled out from reference TRBV7-9 and TRBJ2-1, the complete variable domain reads DTGVSQNPRHKITKRGQNVTFRCDPISEHNRLYWYRQTLGQGPEFLTYFQNEAQLEKSRLLSDRFSAERPKGSFSTLEIQRTEQGDSAMYLCASKSDYQSSYNEQFFGPGTRLTVL.

This clonotype was seen a handful of times. The chain uses TRBV5-5 and TRBJ2-5; TRBD2 is a possible D gene (5 bases). CDR1 and CDR2 (germline): SGHKS, YYEKEE (reference sequence). V lost 0 bases, J lost 5 bases, and 17 bases lay in between. This CDR3 comprises 16 residues. CDR3 residues: CASSLAYRHRGETQYF. CDR3 nucleotide sequence: TGTGCCAGCAGCTTGGCGTATAGACATAGAGGGGAGACCCAGTACTTC.

This clonotype was recorded once. This chain connects TRBV29-1 to TRBJ2-2; D unclear. Trimming stripped 6 bases from V and 0 bases from J, with 11 bases between. Germline V gene data show CDR1 as SQVTM and CDR2 as ANQGSEA. The CDR3 length is 14 residues. The CDR3 reads CSVAEAANTGELFF. DNA for the CDR3: TGCAGCGTCGCCGAGGCGGCGAACACCGGGGAGCTGTTTTTT.

This clonotype came up many times. The gene calls are TRBV11-2 and TRBJ2-2, with TRBD2 matching over 7 bases. Germline V gene lookup returns CDR1 SGHAT and CDR2 FQNNGV. V dropped 3 bases and J dropped 7; count of bases not matched to a gene: 11. The length of the CDR3 is 16 residues. CDR3 DNA: TGTGCCAGCAGCTTGAGCGGGGCGCTTTTGGGCGGGGAGCTGTTTTTT. Amino acids: CASSLSGALLGGELFF.

The genes are TRBV25-1 and TRBJ2-1, with 8 bases aligning to TRBD2. The ends lost 7 bases at V and 0 bases at J; junction bases unmatched: 2. Looked up from germline, CDR1 is MGHDK and CDR2 is SYGVNS. The CDR3 is 14 residues long. The DNA for the CDR3 is TGTGCCAGCATAGCGGGGAGCTCCTACAATGAGCAGTTCTTC. Its protein product is CASIAGSSYNEQFF. Full variable domain (outside the CDR3, taken from reference TRBV25-1 and TRBJ2-1): EADIYQTPRYLVIGTGKKITLECSQTMGHDKMYWYQQDPGMELHLIHYSYGVNSTEKGDLSSESTVSRIRTEHFPLTLESARPSHTSQYLCASIAGSSYNEQFFGPGTRLTVL.

This chain uses TRBV24-1 with TRBJ2-5, with 8 bases matching TRBD1. The J call is doubtful: the DNA matches TRBJ2-1 better. Germline loops: CDR1 KGHDR, CDR2 SFDVKD. The CDR3 extends over 14 amino acids. The CDR3 is CATSPRGLGNEQFF. CDR3 nucleotide sequence: TGTGCCACCAGTCCCAGGGGGCTGGGGAATGAGCAGTTCTTC.

This clonotype was seen ten or more times. The chain combines TRBV5-1 with TRBJ2-5; 10 nucleotides align to TRBD1. V trimming: 2 bases; J trimming: 2 bases; junction bases outside the gene matches: 6. CDR1 SGHRS and CDR2 YFSETQ come from the germline V gene. The CDR3 sequence is 16 residues long. CDR3 sequence reads: CASSFRTGGMQETQYF. The CDR3 DNA sequence: TGCGCCAGCAGCTTCAGGACAGGGGGAATGCAAGAGACCCAGTACTTC.

This clonotype was counted between two and nine times. This chain uses TRBV25-1 with TRBJ2-1, with D tentatively TRBD2 (5 bases). V dropped 1 base and J dropped 1 base, with 8 bases sitting between them. This CDR3 has 15 amino acids. Germline lookup yields CDR1 MGHDK and CDR2 SYGVNS. In DNA form, the CDR3 reads TGTGCCAGCAGTGAATCCGGGGTATCCTACAATGAGCAGTTCTTC. It encodes CASSESGVSYNEQFF.

V usage is TRBV6-2 or TRBV6-3 and J usage is TRBJ2-1; D call uncertain. The ends were cut back, 0 bases at V and 0 bases at J, with 9 bases in the middle. CDR3 length: 16 residues. Germline V lookup: CDR1 MNHEY, CDR2 SVGEGT. As DNA, the CDR3 is TGTGCCAGCAGTTACTCCGCTCGCGGCTCCTACAATGAGCAGTTCTTC. Its translation: CASSYSARGSYNEQFF.

The V gene is TRBV20-1, the J gene TRBJ1-2; D not certain. Germline values: CDR1 DFQATT, CDR2 SNEGSKA (reference sequence). V lost 4 bases to trimming and J lost 3 bases, with 12 bases between them. The CDR3 is 13 residues long. The CDR3 DNA is TGCAGTGCTAAACCTGACGGTTACTATGGCTACACCTTC. Its translation is CSAKPDGYYGYTF.

This clonotype has only a few counts. V is TRBV25-1 and J is TRBJ2-7; D uncertain. Germline V gives CDR1 MGHDK, CDR2 SYGVNS. V gave up 1 base and J gave up 0 bases, with 7 bases separating them. The CDR3 covers 14 residues. The CDR3 sequence is CASSELGSSYEQYF. CDR3 DNA: TGTGCCAGCAGTGAATTGGGTAGCTCCTACGAGCAGTACTTC.

The rearrangement uses TRBV20-1 and TRBJ1-1; D is perhaps TRBD1 (6 bases). The V and J ends lost 3 bases and 6 bases respectively, with 11 bases between them. Per the germline V gene, CDR1 is DFQATT and CDR2 is SNEGSKA (reference sequence). CDR3 length: 12 amino acids. As DNA, the CDR3 is TGCAGTGCTAGCAGGGGCCGGCCTGAAGCTTTCTTT. Protein sequence: CSASRGRPEAFF.

This clonotype was picked up a small number of times. This chain connects TRBV2 to TRBJ1-4; no clear D gene. CDR1 is SNHLY, CDR2 FYNNEI, per germline. Between the trimmed V and J ends, which lost 2 bases and 2 bases, there was a span of 9 bases. The CDR3 length is 15 residues. CDR3 nucleotides: TGTGCCAGCAGTGAACTGAGCGGTACTAATGAAAAACTGTTTTTT. Its translation is CASSELSGTNEKLFF.